This T cell receptor (beta chain) was sequenced for a study of blood T cell repertoires in COVID-19 (dated by TCRdb to about 2020). About the full investigation: The collaborator samples originated in the United States, Italy and Spain and spanned the acute and convalescent phases of COVID-19. The repertoires were released in a freely available public database intended as a resource for research on the immune response to SARS-CoV-2. Deeply sampled blood TCRbeta repertoires from subjects exposed to, actively infected with, or recovered from COVID-19 were included in the dataset. Samples came from the ongoing ImmuneRACE study (first 160 participants) plus 1,254 subjects from 6 global collaborators. The sample metadata nearly always contained a de-identified subject ID, COVID-19 status, age in years and sex. Where available, HLA class I and class II types were obtained from metadata supplied by the sample provider rather than from assay-based typing. The prospective study material was composed of cDNA or gDNA derived from T cells, B-cell-depleted T cells, or PBMCs. Beyond this particular receptor, the publication reports: How much clinical and demographic metadata was included differed by source and by participant, and the metadata was provided uncurated.

The CDR3 numbers 15 residues from cysteine through phenylalanine. The read is trimmed to its CDR3 DNA, 45 bases read in frame from base 1. From a lookup of the germline V gene, CDR1 and CDR2 are SGDLS and YYNGEE. Germline trimming amounts to 4 bases on V and 3 bases on J, with 5 as the count of junction bases outside the gene matches. This clone was detected only once. Its antigen specificity is not known. Within one base of it there is no much larger clone, and no base qualities were kept. TCRbeta CDR3 regions were amplified from genomic DNA using the immunoSEQ Assay, a bias-controlled multiplex PCR. The authors' pipeline ran thus. The number of nucleated cells in each sample was estimated by amplification of reference gene primers within the assay. Sequence reads were collapsed and filtered to measure the absolute abundance of every unique TCRbeta CDR3 rearrangement. Productive Simpson clonality was computed per sample as the square root of Simpson's diversity index over productive rearrangements. Drawn from immuneACCESS, this table holds only the in-frame rearrangements with V and J called that TCRdb kept. Clones are partly lost; checked studies trace under half to an unresolved V gene and leave the rest unexplained. V, J and clone size are taken as reported in that table, and D and trimming were inferred from the DNA itself. The sample data list more than 55,000 clones, and roughly nine tenths of these were observed just once. Over 15% of the sample rests with the top ten.

One collaborating source in Seattle enrolled patients during active infection and followed them longitudinally through the course of disease. Whole blood was collected in K2EDTA tubes by collaborating institutions according to the institutions' own protocols. For TCRbeta analysis, collaborators shipped samples in one of three forms: frozen whole blood, isolated PBMCs, or DNA extracted from either of those sample types. The sample comprised peripheral blood. The source of this sequence is a woman in her fifties or sixties with COVID-19, enrolled during active disease. Recombination joined TRBV9 with TRBJ1-5, with 9 bases aligning to TRBD1. The CDR3 amino acid sequence is: CASSPGTGFNQPQHF. The nucleotides are TGTGCCAGCAGCCCGGGGACAGGGTTCAATCAGCCCCAGCATTTT.